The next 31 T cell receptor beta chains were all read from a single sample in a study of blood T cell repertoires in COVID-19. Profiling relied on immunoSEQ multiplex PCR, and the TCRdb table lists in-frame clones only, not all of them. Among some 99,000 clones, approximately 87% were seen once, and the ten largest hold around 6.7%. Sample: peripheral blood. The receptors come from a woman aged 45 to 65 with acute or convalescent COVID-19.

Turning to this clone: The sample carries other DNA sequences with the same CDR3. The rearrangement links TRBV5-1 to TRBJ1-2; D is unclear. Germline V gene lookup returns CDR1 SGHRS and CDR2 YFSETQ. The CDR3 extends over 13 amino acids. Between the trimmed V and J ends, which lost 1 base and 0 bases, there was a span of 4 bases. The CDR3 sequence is CASSLNTNYGYTF. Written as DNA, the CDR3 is TGCGCCAGCAGCTTGAACACTAACTATGGCTACACCTTC. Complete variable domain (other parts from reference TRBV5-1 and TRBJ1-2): KAGVTQTPRYLIKTRGQQVTLSCSPISGHRSVSWYQQTPGQGLQFLFEYFSETQRNKGNFPGRFSGRQFSNSRSEMNVSTLELGDSALYLCASSLNTNYGYTFGSGTRLTVV.

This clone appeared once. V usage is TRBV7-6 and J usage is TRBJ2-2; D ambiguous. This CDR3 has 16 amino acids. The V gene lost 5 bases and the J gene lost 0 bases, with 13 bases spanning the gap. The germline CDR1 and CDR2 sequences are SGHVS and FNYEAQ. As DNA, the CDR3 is TGTGCCAGCAGCCTTTTCTCCTCTGCGAACACCGGGGAGCTGTTTTTT. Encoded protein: CASSLFSSANTGELFF.

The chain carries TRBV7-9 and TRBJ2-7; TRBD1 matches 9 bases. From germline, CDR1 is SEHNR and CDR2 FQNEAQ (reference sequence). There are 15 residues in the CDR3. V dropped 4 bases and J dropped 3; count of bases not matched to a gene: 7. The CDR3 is CASSSGTGSLYEQYF. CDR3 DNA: TGTGCCAGCAGCTCAGGGACAGGGTCCCTCTACGAGCAGTACTTC. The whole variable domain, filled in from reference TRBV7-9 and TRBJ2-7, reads DTGVSQNPRHKITKRGQNVTFRCDPISEHNRLYWYRQTLGQGPEFLTYFQNEAQLEKSRLLSDRFSAERPKGSFSTLEIQRTEQGDSAMYLCASSSGTGSLYEQYFGPGTRLTVT.

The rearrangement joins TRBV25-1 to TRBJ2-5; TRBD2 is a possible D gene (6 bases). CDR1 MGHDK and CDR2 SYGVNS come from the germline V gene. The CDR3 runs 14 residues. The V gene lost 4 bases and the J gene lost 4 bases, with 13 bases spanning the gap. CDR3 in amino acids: CASSGGMGGETQYF. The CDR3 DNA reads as TGTGCCAGCAGTGGAGGGATGGGGGGAGAGACCCAGTACTTC.

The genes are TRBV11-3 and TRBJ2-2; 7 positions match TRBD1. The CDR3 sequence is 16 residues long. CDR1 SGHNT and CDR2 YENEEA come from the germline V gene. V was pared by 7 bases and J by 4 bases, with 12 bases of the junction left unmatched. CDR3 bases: TGTGCCAGCACCGACAGGGACGACCTGGGCACCGGGGAGCTGTTTTTT. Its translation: CASTDRDDLGTGELFF.

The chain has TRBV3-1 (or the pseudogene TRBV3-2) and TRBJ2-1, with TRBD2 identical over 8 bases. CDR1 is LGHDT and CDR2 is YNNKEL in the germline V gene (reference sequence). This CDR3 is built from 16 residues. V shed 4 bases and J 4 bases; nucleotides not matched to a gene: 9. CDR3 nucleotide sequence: TGTGCCAGCAGCCTCCAGCGGGGGCAATCTTACAATGAGCAGTTCTTC. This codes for CASSLQRGQSYNEQFF.

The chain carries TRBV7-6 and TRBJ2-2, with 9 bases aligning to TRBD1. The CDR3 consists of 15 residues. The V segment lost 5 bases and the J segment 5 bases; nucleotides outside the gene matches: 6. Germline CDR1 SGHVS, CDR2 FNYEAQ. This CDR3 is CASSPMGQGTGELFF. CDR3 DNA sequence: TGTGCCAGCAGCCCGATGGGACAGGGAACCGGGGAGCTGTTTTTT.

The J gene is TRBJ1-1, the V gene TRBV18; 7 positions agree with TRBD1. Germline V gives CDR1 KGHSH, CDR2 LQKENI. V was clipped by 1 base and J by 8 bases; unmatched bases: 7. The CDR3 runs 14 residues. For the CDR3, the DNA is TGTGCCAGCTCACCACGGGATAGGGGGCAAGAAGCTTTCTTT. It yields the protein CASSPRDRGQEAFF.

The CDR3 DNA is TGCGCCAGCAGCCAGTGGGACAGGGGGACTACCGGGGAGCTGTTTTTT. It codes for CASSQWDRGTTGELFF. The J gene is TRBJ2-2, the V gene TRBV5-1, with 11 bases matching TRBD1. Looked up from germline, CDR1 is SGHRS and CDR2 is YFSETQ. The trim removed 4 bases at V and 5 bases at J, leaving 7 bases unmatched. The CDR3 sequence is 16 residues long.

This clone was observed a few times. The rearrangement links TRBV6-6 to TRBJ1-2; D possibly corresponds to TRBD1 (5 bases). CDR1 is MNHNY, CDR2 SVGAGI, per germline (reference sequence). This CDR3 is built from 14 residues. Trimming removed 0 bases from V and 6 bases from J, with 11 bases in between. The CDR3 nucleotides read TGTGCCAGCAGTTACTCAGGGGCCTCTAATGGCTACACCTTC. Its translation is CASSYSGASNGYTF.

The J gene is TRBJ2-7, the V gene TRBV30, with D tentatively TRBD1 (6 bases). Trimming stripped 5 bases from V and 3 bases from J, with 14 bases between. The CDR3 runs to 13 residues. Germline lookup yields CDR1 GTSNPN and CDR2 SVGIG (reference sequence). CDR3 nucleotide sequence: TGTGCCTGGGACCGGGACATGCTCTACGAGCAGTACTTC. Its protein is CAWDRDMLYEQYF.

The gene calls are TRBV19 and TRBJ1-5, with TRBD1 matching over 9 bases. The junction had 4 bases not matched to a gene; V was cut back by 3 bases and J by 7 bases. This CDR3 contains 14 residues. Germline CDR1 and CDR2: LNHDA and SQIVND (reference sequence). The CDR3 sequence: CASSMNTGGQPQHF. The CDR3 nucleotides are TGTGCCAGTAGTATGAATACAGGGGGCCAGCCCCAGCATTTT.

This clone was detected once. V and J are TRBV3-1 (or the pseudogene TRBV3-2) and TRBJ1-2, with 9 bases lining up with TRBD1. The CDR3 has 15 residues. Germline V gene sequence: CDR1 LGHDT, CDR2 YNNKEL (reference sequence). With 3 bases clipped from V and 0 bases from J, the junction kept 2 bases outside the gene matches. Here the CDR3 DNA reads TGTGCCAGCAGCCATTGGGACAGGGCTAACTATGGCTACACCTTC. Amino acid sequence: CASSHWDRANYGYTF.

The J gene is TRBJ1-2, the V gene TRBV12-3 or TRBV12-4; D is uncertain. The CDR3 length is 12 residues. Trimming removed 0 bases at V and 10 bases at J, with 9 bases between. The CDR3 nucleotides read TGTGCCAGCAGTTTAGCCCGAGGAGTCTACACCTTC. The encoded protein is CASSLARGVYTF.

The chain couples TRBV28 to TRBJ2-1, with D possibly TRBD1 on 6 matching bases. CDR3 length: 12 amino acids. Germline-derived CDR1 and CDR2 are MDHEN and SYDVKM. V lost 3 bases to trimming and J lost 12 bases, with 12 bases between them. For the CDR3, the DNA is TGTGCCAGCAGTTTTTCGACAGGAGGGCAGTTCTTC. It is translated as CASSFSTGGQFF.

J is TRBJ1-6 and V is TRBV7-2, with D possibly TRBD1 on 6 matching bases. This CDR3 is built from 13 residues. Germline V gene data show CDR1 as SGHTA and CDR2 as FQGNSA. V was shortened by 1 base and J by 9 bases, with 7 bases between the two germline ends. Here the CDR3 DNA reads TGTGCCAGCAGCTTAGACAGGGCTTCACCCCTCCACTTT. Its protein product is CASSLDRASPLHF.

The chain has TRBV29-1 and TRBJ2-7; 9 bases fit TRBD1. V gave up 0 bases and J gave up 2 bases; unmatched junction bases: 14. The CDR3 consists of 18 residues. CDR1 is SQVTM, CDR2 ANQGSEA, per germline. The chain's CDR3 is CSVEDPRSDRGKPYEQYF. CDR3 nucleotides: TGCAGCGTTGAAGACCCGAGATCCGACAGGGGGAAGCCCTACGAGCAGTACTTC.

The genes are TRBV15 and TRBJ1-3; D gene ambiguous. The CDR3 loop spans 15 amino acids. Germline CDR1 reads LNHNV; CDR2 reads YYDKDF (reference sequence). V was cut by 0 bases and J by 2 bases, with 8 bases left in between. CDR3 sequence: CATSRDKGAGNTIYF. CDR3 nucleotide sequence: TGTGCCACCAGCAGAGATAAGGGAGCTGGAAACACCATATATTTT.

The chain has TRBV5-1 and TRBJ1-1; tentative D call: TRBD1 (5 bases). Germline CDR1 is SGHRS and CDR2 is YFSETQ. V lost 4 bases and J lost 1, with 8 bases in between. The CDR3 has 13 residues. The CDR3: CASSIDRNTEAFF. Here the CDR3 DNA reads TGCGCCAGCAGCATTGACAGGAACACTGAAGCTTTCTTT.

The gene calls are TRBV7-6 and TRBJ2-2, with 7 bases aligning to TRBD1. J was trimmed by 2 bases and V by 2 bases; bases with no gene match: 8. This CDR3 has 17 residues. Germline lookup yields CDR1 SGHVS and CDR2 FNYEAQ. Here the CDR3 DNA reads TGTGCCAGCAGCTTATTTAGCCGGGACAGAAACACCGGGGAGCTGTTTTTT. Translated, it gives CASSLFSRDRNTGELFF.

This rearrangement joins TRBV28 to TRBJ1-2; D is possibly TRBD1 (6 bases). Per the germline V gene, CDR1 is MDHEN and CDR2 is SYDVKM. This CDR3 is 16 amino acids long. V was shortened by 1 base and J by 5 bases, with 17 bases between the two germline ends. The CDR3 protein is CASSLSMGQGRYGYTF. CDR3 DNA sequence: TGTGCCAGCAGTTTATCGATGGGGCAGGGGAGATATGGCTACACCTTC.

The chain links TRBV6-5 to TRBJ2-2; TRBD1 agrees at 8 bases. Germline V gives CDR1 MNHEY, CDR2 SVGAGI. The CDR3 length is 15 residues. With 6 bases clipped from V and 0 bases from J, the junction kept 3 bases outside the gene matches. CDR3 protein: CASRSGGANTGELFF. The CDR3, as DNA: TGTGCCAGCAGGTCAGGGGGCGCGAACACCGGGGAGCTGTTTTTT.

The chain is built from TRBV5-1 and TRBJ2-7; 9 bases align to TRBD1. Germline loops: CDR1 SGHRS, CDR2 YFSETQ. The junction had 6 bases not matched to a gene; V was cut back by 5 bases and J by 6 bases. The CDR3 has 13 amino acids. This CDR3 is CASRDRGRVEQYF. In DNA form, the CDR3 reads TGCGCCAGCAGGGACAGGGGTCGAGTCGAGCAGTACTTC.

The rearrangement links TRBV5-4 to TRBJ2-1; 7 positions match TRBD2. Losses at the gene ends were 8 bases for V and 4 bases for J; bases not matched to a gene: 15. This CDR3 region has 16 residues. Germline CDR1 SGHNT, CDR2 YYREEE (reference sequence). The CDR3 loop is CASTTGRSGAYNEQFF. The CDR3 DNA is TGTGCCAGTACAACTGGTAGGAGCGGGGCTTACAATGAGCAGTTCTTC. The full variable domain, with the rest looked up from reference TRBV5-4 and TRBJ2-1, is ETGVTQSPTHLIKTRGQQVTLRCSSQSGHNTVSWYQQALGQGPQFIFQYYREEENGRGNFPPRFSGLQFPNYSSELNVNALELDDSALYLCASTTGRSGAYNEQFFGPGTRLTVL.

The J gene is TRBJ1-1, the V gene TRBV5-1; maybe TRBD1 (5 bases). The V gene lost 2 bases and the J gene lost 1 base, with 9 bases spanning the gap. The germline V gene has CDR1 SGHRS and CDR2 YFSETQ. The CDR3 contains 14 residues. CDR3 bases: TGCGCCAGCAGCTTACAGGCAACGAACACTGAAGCTTTCTTT. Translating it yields CASSLQATNTEAFF.

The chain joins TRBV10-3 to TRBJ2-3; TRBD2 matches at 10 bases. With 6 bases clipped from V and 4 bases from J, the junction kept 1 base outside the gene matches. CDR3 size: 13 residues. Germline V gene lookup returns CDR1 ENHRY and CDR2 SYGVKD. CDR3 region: CAIRGTSADTQYF. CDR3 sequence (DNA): TGTGCCATCAGGGGGACTAGCGCAGATACGCAGTATTTT.

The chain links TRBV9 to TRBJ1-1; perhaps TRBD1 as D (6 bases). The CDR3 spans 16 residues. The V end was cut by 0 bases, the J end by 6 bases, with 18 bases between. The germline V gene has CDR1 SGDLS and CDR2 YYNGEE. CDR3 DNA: TGTGCCAGCAGCGTAGGGCCAACAGGGCCCCAGTCTGAAGCTTTCTTT. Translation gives CASSVGPTGPQSEAFF.

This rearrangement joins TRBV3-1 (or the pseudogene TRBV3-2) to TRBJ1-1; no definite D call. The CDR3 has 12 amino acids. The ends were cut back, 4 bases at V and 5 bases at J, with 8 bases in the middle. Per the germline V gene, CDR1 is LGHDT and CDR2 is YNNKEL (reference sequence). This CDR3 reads CASSPPGTEAFF. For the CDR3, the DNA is TGTGCCAGCAGCCCTCCCGGGACTGAAGCTTTCTTT.

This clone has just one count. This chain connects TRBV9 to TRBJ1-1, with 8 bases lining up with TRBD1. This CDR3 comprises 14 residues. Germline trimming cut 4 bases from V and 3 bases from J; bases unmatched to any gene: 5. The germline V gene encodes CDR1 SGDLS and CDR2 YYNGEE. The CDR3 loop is CASSPTTGDTEAFF. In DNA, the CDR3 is TGTGCCAGCAGCCCGACGACAGGGGACACTGAAGCTTTCTTT.

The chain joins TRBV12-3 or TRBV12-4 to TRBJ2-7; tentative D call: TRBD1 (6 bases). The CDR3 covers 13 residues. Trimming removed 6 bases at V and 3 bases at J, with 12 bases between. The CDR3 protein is CASSYGQYYEQYF. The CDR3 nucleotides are TGTGCCAGCAGCTACGGACAGTACTACGAGCAGTACTTC.

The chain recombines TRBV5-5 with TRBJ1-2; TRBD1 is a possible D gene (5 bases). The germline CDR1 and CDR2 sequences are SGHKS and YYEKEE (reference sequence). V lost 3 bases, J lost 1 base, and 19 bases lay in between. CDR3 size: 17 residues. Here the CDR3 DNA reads TGTGCCAGCAGCTCTACACCCGGTACAGGACATAACTATGGCTACACCTTC. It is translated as CASSSTPGTGHNYGYTF.